The source of this T cell receptor beta chain is a study of tumor and adjacent non-tumor tissue in lung cancer. Study at large: The cohort had around twelve adenocarcinoma, a couple of squamous cell and 1 small cell patients. On average, productive TCRbeta reads reached roughly 3.9 million per sample.

TCRbeta libraries were built with three rounds of nested PCR, modified from ARM-PCR. In TCRdb, the multiplex PCR reads were re-called with MiXCR into one record per CDR3 protein. The profile covers fewer than 120,000 distinct CDR3 sequences, with nearly 85% appearing a single time and 20% to 25% taken by the ten largest. A word on this clonotype: What it binds is not known. No conserved phenylalanine or tryptophan is present at the end of the CDR3, so a read error is the likely explanation. The DNA is left out, because the CDR3 cannot be placed on it with certainty; the CDR3 is given as TCRdb lists it.

Per the germline V gene, CDR1 is LGHNA and CDR2 is YSLEER. The CDR3 adds up to 17 amino acids, both ends counted. RNA was extracted from bulk tissue without any cell sorting. Study outcomes and limitations: Tumor repertoires had a smaller top 100 clone share than normal lung.

The receptor was isolated from a man aged 70 or older with non-small cell lung cancer. The specimen was lung tumor tissue. The chain carries TRBV4-3 and TRBJ2-1. CDR3 sequence: CASSQDPVGAEYNEHFS.